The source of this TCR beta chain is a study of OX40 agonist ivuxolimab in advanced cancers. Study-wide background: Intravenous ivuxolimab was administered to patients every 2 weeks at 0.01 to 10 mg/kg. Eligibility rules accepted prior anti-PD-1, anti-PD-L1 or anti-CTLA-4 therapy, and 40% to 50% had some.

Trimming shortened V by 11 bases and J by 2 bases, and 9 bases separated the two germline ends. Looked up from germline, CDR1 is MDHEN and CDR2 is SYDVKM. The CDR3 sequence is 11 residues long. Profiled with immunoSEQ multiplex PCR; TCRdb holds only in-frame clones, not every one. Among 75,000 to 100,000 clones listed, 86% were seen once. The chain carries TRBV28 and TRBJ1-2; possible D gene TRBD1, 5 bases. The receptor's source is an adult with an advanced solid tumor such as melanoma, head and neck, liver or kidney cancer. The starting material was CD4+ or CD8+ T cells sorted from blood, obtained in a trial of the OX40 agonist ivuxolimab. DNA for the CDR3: TGTGCCGGGGGTGACAACTATGGCTACACCTTC. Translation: CAGGDNYGYTF.